This TCR beta chain was captured in a study of cytotoxic CD8 clonotypes in ibrutinib-treated CLL. Study-wide findings and caveats: Clonality grew at ibrutinib response; at progression, it decreased back toward baseline.

V shed 2 bases and J 2 bases; nucleotides not matched to a gene: 6. This CDR3 region has 15 residues. Germline CDR1 is ENHRY and CDR2 is SYGVKD. The data were produced by immunoSEQ multiplex PCR, yet TCRdb's version contains in-frame clones alone and is incomplete. The sample has around 140,000 clones; approximately 83% are singletons. There are a few counts of this clone. Its antigen is not identified. The clonotype originates from a human donor with chronic lymphocytic leukemia. The V call is TRBV10-3, the J call TRBJ2-7; TRBD2 matches 7 bases. Source: PBMCs, taken after 24 months of ibrutinib treatment. CDR3 nucleotides: TGTGCCATCAGTGAGGGGGGGGTAAGGGCCTACGAGCAGTACTTC. Translated: CAISEGGVRAYEQYF.